The 26 T cell receptor beta chains below all came from one sample that was sequenced in a study of blood T cell repertoires in COVID-19. Libraries were prepared by immunoSEQ multiplex PCR; TCRdb keeps only in-frame clonotypes and omits some of them. The sample lists 390,000 or so clones; roughly 89% were seen once. Sequenced sample: peripheral blood. These receptors were taken from a woman under 40 with active or convalescent COVID-19.

The chain couples TRBV25-1 to TRBJ1-2, with TRBD1 matching 8 bases. The CDR3 runs 14 residues. V gave up 5 bases and J gave up 6 bases; unmatched junction bases: 8. The germline gives CDR1 MGHDK, CDR2 SYGVNS. DNA of the CDR3: TGTGCCAGCAGTCACCGGCGACAGGGGAATGGCTACACCTTC. It is translated as CASSHRRQGNGYTF.

The DNA for the CDR3 is TGTGCCAGCTCACCGACCAGGGGGCGAACCTCTGTAGTCGGGGAAAAACTGTTTTTT. Translated: CASSPTRGRTSVVGEKLFF. This chain connects TRBV18 to TRBJ1-4; 8 bases align to TRBD1. The CDR3 spans 19 residues. Germline CDR1 KGHSH, CDR2 LQKENI. V shed 3 bases and J 8 bases; nucleotides not matched to a gene: 20. Variable domain in full (rest from reference TRBV18 and TRBJ1-4): NAGVMQNPRHLVRRRGQEARLRCSPMKGHSHVYWYRQLPEEGLKFMVYLQKENIIDESGMPKERFSAEFPKEGPSILRIQQVVRGDSAAYFCASSPTRGRTSVVGEKLFFGSGTQLSVL.

In its sample, this clone was seen once. This chain joins TRBV5-5 and TRBJ2-7, with 9 bases matching TRBD2. The ends lost 0 bases at V and 5 bases at J; junction bases unmatched: 6. Germline V CDR1 and CDR2: SGHKS, YYEKEE (reference sequence). CDR3 length equals 15 residues. The CDR3 bases are TGTGCCAGCAGCTTGGGTAGCGGGAGTTGGGACGAGCAGTACTTC. It codes for CASSLGSGSWDEQYF.

This clone was found once. CDR3 coding DNA: TGTGCCTGGAGTCCGGGGAGCACAGATACGCAGTATTTT. This translates into CAWSPGSTDTQYF. The chain uses TRBV30 and TRBJ2-3; D might be TRBD2 (5 bases). Germline V gene sequence: CDR1 GTSNPN, CDR2 SVGIG (reference sequence). V lost 2 bases, J lost 0 bases, and 6 bases lay in between. The CDR3 is made up of 13 amino acids.

V and J are TRBV7-9 and TRBJ1-4, with D tentatively TRBD1 (5 bases). Looked up from germline, CDR1 is SEHNR and CDR2 is FQNEAQ (reference sequence). This CDR3 region has 18 residues. V lost 4 bases and J 0 bases, leaving 18 bases between the germline ends. Written as DNA, the CDR3 is TGTGCCAGCAGCTCGGATTCCCGACAGATCCCAACTAATGAAAAACTGTTTTTT. This gives the protein CASSSDSRQIPTNEKLFF.

On this clone: One end of the junction does not line up with germline, which may come from a read error. The chain is built from TRBV27 and TRBJ2-5, with 12 bases fitting TRBD1. Germline V gene sequence: CDR1 MNHEY, CDR2 SMNVEV (reference sequence). The CDR3 totals 16 residues. In nucleotides, the CDR3 is TGTGCCAGCAGTTTATTGGGACAGGGGGCGCAAGCGACCCAGTACTTC. It translates to CASSLLGQGAQATQYF.

The chain uses TRBV4-1 and TRBJ2-5; D call uncertain. Trimming shortened V by 1 base and J by 0 bases, and 6 bases separated the two germline ends. The germline gives CDR1 MGHRA, CDR2 YSYEKL. CDR3 length equals 14 residues. The CDR3 coding sequence is TGCGCCAGCAGCCAAGTGGGCAACCAAGAGACCCAGTACTTC. Its translation is CASSQVGNQETQYF.

This CDR3 is CASSPPEGSYEQYF. CDR3 coding DNA: TGTGCCAGCTCACCACCGGAGGGCTCCTACGAGCAGTACTTC. The chain employs TRBV18 and TRBJ2-7; a weak D match, TRBD2 (6 bases). Germline V gene data show CDR1 as KGHSH and CDR2 as LQKENI. V lost 0 bases and J lost 0, with 6 bases in between. The CDR3 is made up of 14 amino acids.

V usage is TRBV19 and J usage is TRBJ1-4; tentative D call: TRBD1 (6 bases). Germline V gene lookup returns CDR1 LNHDA and CDR2 SQIVND (reference sequence). Trimming took off 8 bases at V and 8 bases at J, with 18 bases between the two ends. The CDR3 runs 14 residues. Here the CDR3 reads CASSGGGAQEKLFF. In DNA form, the CDR3 reads TGTGCCAGTTCCGGGGGGGGCGCCCAGGAAAAACTGTTTTTT.

A note on this clone: Germline and junction disagree at one end, which may indicate a read error. The rearrangement links TRBV4-1 to TRBJ2-7; D unclear. CDR1 MGHRA and CDR2 YSYEKL come from the germline V gene. This CDR3 has 14 residues. CDR3 sequence (DNA): TGCGCCAGCAGCCAAGTGGCAGACTCCAACGAGCAGTACTTC. It translates to CASSQVADSNEQYF.

The chain is built from TRBV30 and TRBJ2-3, with unresolved D. Germline V gene sequence: CDR1 GTSNPN, CDR2 SVGIG (reference sequence). The CDR3 is 14 amino acids. V was pared by 0 bases and J by 0 bases, with 7 bases between. The CDR3 region has the DNA TGTGCCTGGAGTGTAGGCGGAAGCACAGATACGCAGTATTTT. Translating it yields CAWSVGGSTDTQYF.

The chain uses TRBV6-5 and TRBJ2-5, with D unresolved. The CDR3 length is 12 residues. V lost 8 bases, J lost 4 bases, and 11 bases lay in between. Germline V gene lookup returns CDR1 MNHEY and CDR2 SVGAGI. The CDR3 DNA sequence: TGTGCCAGCCGCACGGTTGGAGAGACCCAGTACTTC. It codes for CASRTVGETQYF.

V and J are TRBV3-1 (or the pseudogene TRBV3-2) and TRBJ1-2; D gene ambiguous. Deletions cut 1 base from V and 4 bases from J, with 10 bases between. Germline V CDR1 and CDR2: LGHDT, YNNKEL (reference sequence). This CDR3 spans 14 amino acids. The CDR3 region is CASSQGADPYGYTF. Written as DNA, the CDR3 is TGTGCCAGCAGCCAAGGGGCAGACCCCTATGGCTACACCTTC.

This chain connects TRBV27 to TRBJ2-2; 7 bases agree with TRBD1. The CDR3 sequence is 15 residues long. Germline loops: CDR1 MNHEY, CDR2 SMNVEV (reference sequence). Trimming removed 4 bases from V and 0 bases from J; junction bases left unmatched: 2. The CDR3 bases are TGTGCCAGCAGTTGGGACAGCTCGAACACCGGGGAGCTGTTTTTT. This encodes CASSWDSSNTGELFF.

This clone was recorded once. The chain carries TRBV6-5 and TRBJ2-2, with 10 bases fitting TRBD2. The CDR3 is 15 residues long. Germline V gene sequence: CDR1 MNHEY, CDR2 SVGAGI. With 5 bases clipped from V and 6 bases from J, the junction kept 6 bases outside the gene matches. The CDR3 spells CASSPLAGEPGELFF. The CDR3, as DNA: TGTGCCAGCAGTCCCCTAGCGGGAGAACCCGGGGAGCTGTTTTTT.

The chain joins TRBV3-1 (or the pseudogene TRBV3-2) to TRBJ1-1, with TRBD1 identical over 7 bases. The V segment lost 3 bases and the J segment 5 bases; nucleotides outside the gene matches: 3. The CDR3 sequence is 13 residues long. CDR1 and CDR2 (germline): LGHDT, YNNKEL (reference sequence). The CDR3 sequence: CASSQQQGTEAFF. DNA of the CDR3: TGTGCCAGCAGCCAGCAACAGGGGACTGAAGCTTTCTTT.

The chain links TRBV2 to TRBJ1-6; 8 positions agree with TRBD1. Per germline, CDR1 SNHLY and CDR2 FYNNEI. The CDR3 consists of 14 residues. The junction had 9 bases not matched to a gene; V was cut back by 8 bases and J by 9 bases. The CDR3 loop is CASSLDRGGSPLHF. The CDR3 DNA reads as TGTGCCAGCTCATTAGACAGGGGTGGTTCACCCCTCCACTTT. The variable domain in full, completed from reference TRBV2 and TRBJ1-6, reads EPEVTQTPSHQVTQMGQEVILRCVPISNHLYFYWYRQILGQKVEFLVSFYNNEISEKSEIFDDQFSVERPDGSNFTLKIRSTKLEDSAMYFCASSLDRGGSPLHFGNGTRLTVT.

This sequence joins TRBV5-1 and TRBJ2-1, with D maybe TRBD1 (6 bases). This CDR3 spans 14 amino acids. CDR1 SGHRS and CDR2 YFSETQ come from the germline V gene. Trimming stripped 2 bases from V and 4 bases from J, with 10 bases between. CDR3 loop: CASSFGQIYNEQFF. The CDR3 coding sequence is TGCGCCAGCAGCTTTGGACAGATATACAATGAGCAGTTCTTC.

The rearrangement uses TRBV19 and TRBJ1-1; D not certain. The V gene's germline CDR1 is LNHDA and CDR2 SQIVND (reference sequence). V lost 6 bases, J lost 0 bases, and 8 bases lay in between. The CDR3 consists of 13 residues. In nucleotides, the CDR3 is TGTGCCAGTAGACAGCTGATGAACACTGAAGCTTTCTTT. Its translation is CASRQLMNTEAFF.

This clone came up once. The V gene is TRBV28, the J gene TRBJ2-1, with TRBD2 matching over 12 bases. Germline CDR1 MDHEN, CDR2 SYDVKM. With 4 bases clipped from V and 6 bases from J, the junction kept 1 base outside the gene matches. The CDR3 runs to 14 residues. The CDR3 reads CASSSGLAGNEQFF. For the CDR3, the DNA is TGTGCCAGCAGTTCGGGACTAGCGGGCAATGAGCAGTTCTTC.

This chain connects TRBV5-1 to TRBJ1-2; 7 bases match TRBD1. The CDR3 is 15 amino acids. V shed 0 bases and J 3 bases; nucleotides not matched to a gene: 5. CDR1 and CDR2 (germline): SGHRS, YFSETQ. The CDR3, as DNA: TGCGCCAGCAGCTTGGGACAGGGTAGGGACTATGGCTACACCTTC. Amino acid sequence: CASSLGQGRDYGYTF.

J is TRBJ1-3 and V is TRBV7-9, with TRBD1 identical over 7 bases. CDR3 size: 14 residues. After removal of 8 bases from V and 2 bases from J, the junction contained 6 bases not matched to a gene. The germline V gene encodes CDR1 SEHNR and CDR2 FQNEAQ (reference sequence). CDR3 coding DNA: TGTGCCAGCTGGACAGGACAAACTGGAAACACCATATATTTT. It specifies CASWTGQTGNTIYF.

The V and J genes are TRBV7-9 and TRBJ2-7, with 14 bases lining up with TRBD2. The CDR3 is 16 residues long. Germline CDR1 SEHNR, CDR2 FQNEAQ (reference sequence). The junction had 9 bases not matched to a gene; V was cut back by 6 bases and J by 5 bases. The CDR3 sequence is CASRNPGLAGEDEQYF. Written as DNA, the CDR3 is TGTGCCAGCAGAAATCCGGGACTAGCGGGAGAAGACGAGCAGTACTTC.

The chain recombines TRBV14 with TRBJ1-1; tentatively, D is TRBD1 (5 bases). V lost 8 bases and J lost 0, with 10 bases in between. Germline CDR1 reads SGHDN; CDR2 reads FVKESK. This CDR3 has 13 residues. Here the CDR3 reads CASEDTLNTEAFF. The CDR3 DNA sequence: TGTGCCAGCGAGGACACCCTGAACACTGAAGCTTTCTTT.

The V gene is TRBV15, the J gene TRBJ2-7; 7 positions match TRBD1. CDR1 is LNHNV, CDR2 YYDKDF, per germline (reference sequence). V lost 3 bases and J lost 4; bases outside the gene matches: 6. This CDR3 comprises 14 residues. CDR3 residues: CATSRKTGLYEQYF. CDR3 DNA: TGTGCCACCAGCAGGAAGACAGGGCTTTACGAGCAGTACTTC.

The chain couples TRBV10-2 to TRBJ1-5; perhaps TRBD1 as D (5 bases). Trimming shortened V by 6 bases and J by 6 bases, and 15 bases separated the two germline ends. Germline loops: CDR1 WSHSY, CDR2 SAAADI. The CDR3 extends over 14 amino acids. The CDR3 region has the DNA TGCGCCAGCAGCGGTGGAGACAGAATTCAGCCCCAGCATTTT. It translates to CASSGGDRIQPQHF.